Listed below are T cell receptor beta chains from one sample, sequenced in a study of cytomegalovirus exposure and HLA in healthy donors. This table comes from immunoSEQ multiplex PCR, and its TCRdb copy is limited to in-frame clones, with some not included. The sample shows over 100,000 clones, 87% of them seen only once. Material: PBMCs. The receptors derive from a woman in her twenties or thirties in good health and CMV-seronegative. Each CDR3 is given with its conserved first and last residue. D genes are given only for firm matches. Only part of the rows carry a size: once, few, many, or a class if the clone is expanded.

d_gene: TRBD1; abundance: once; v_gene: TRBV7-2; j_gene: TRBJ2-1; CDR3aa: CASSLGRGLNNEQFF; CDR3nt: TGTGCCAGCAGCTTGGGCAGGGGGCTTAACAATGAGCAGTTCTTC
d_gene: -; abundance: -; v_gene: TRBV7-3; j_gene: TRBJ2-3; CDR3aa: CASSPGASGTDTQYF; CDR3nt: TGTGCCAGCAGTCCCGGGGCTAGCGGCACAGATACGCAGTATTTT
d_gene: -; abundance: -; v_gene: TRBV7-2; j_gene: TRBJ2-7; CDR3aa: CASSLNSYEQYF; CDR3nt: TGTGCCAGCAGCCTAAACTCCTACGAGCAGTACTTC
d_gene: TRBD2; abundance: -; v_gene: TRBV9; j_gene: TRBJ2-2; CDR3aa: CASSATGLAGDKNTGELFF; CDR3nt: TGTGCCAGCAGCGCCACCGGACTAGCGGGAGATAAGAACACCGGGGAGCTGTTTTTT
d_gene: TRBD2; abundance: -; v_gene: TRBV5-1; j_gene: TRBJ2-1; CDR3aa: CASSWERELYNEQFF; CDR3nt: TGCGCCAGCAGCTGGGAGCGGGAACTATACAATGAGCAGTTCTTC
d_gene: -; abundance: -; v_gene: TRBV10-1; j_gene: TRBJ2-2; CDR3aa: CASSDAPRAGELFF; CDR3nt: TGCGCCAGCAGTGATGCTCCCAGGGCCGGGGAGCTGTTTTTT
d_gene: TRBD2; abundance: -; v_gene: TRBV7-9; j_gene: TRBJ2-3; CDR3aa: CASSSPTSFGTDTQYF; CDR3nt: TGTGCCAGCAGCTCCCCGACTAGCTTCGGGACAGATACGCAGTATTTT
d_gene: TRBD2; abundance: -; v_gene: TRBV10-3; j_gene: TRBJ2-3; CDR3aa: CAIRGLAGDTDTQYF; CDR3nt: TGTGCCATCAGAGGACTAGCGGGGGACACAGATACGCAGTATTTT
d_gene: -; abundance: -; v_gene: TRBV7-3; j_gene: TRBJ1-5; CDR3aa: CASRPRTGHYFYSNQPQHF; CDR3nt: TGTGCCAGCCGTCCACGCACAGGGCACTACTTTTATAGCAATCAGCCCCAGCATTTT
d_gene: -; abundance: -; v_gene: TRBV5-8; j_gene: TRBJ1-4; CDR3aa: CASSSGVRSANEKLFF; CDR3nt: TGTGCCAGCAGTTCGGGGGTCAGGTCAGCTAATGAAAAACTGTTTTTT
d_gene: -; abundance: -; v_gene: TRBV29-1; j_gene: TRBJ1-4; CDR3aa: CSVVGEPTNEKLFF; CDR3nt: TGCAGCGTTGTTGGAGAACCAACTAATGAAAAACTGTTTTTT
d_gene: -; abundance: -; v_gene: TRBV27; j_gene: TRBJ2-5; CDR3aa: CASSLGDSGGAQYF; CDR3nt: TGTGCCAGCAGTTTGGGGGACAGCGGAGGGGCCCAGTACTTC
d_gene: TRBD1; abundance: once; v_gene: TRBV18; j_gene: TRBJ2-1; CDR3aa: CASSPQTAGQGSEQFF; CDR3nt: TGTGCCAGCTCACCCCAGACCGCGGGACAGGGTTCTGAGCAGTTCTTC
d_gene: TRBD1; abundance: -; v_gene: TRBV19; j_gene: TRBJ1-2; CDR3aa: CASSFDRGPLRGYTF; CDR3nt: TGTGCCAGTAGTTTTGACAGGGGGCCTCTGCGGGGCTACACCTTC
d_gene: TRBD2; abundance: -; v_gene: TRBV4-2; j_gene: TRBJ2-3; CDR3aa: CASSQDKGLAGTRLVTDTQYF; CDR3nt: TGTGCCAGCAGCCAAGATAAGGGACTAGCGGGGACCCGGCTGGTCACAGATACGCAGTATTTT
d_gene: -; abundance: -; v_gene: TRBV18; j_gene: TRBJ1-1; CDR3aa: CASSPTPGHVEAFF; CDR3nt: TGTGCCAGCTCACCAACTCCCGGACACGTTGAAGCTTTCTTT
d_gene: TRBD2; abundance: -; v_gene: TRBV5-1; j_gene: TRBJ2-1; CDR3aa: CASSRTSGSNEQFF; CDR3nt: TGCGCCAGCAGCAGGACTAGCGGGAGTAATGAGCAGTTCTTC
d_gene: TRBD2; abundance: once; v_gene: TRBV5-6; j_gene: TRBJ2-7; CDR3aa: CASSRIAGGREHEQYF; CDR3nt: TGTGCCAGCAGCCGGATAGCGGGAGGAAGGGAACACGAGCAGTACTTC
d_gene: TRBD2; abundance: -; v_gene: TRBV15; j_gene: TRBJ2-1; CDR3aa: CATSRGLARPYNEQFF; CDR3nt: TGTGCCACCAGCAGAGGACTAGCCCGACCCTACAATGAGCAGTTCTTC
d_gene: -; abundance: -; v_gene: TRBV5-1; j_gene: TRBJ2-2; CDR3aa: CASSLVQGSNPGELFF; CDR3nt: TGCGCCAGCAGCTTAGTACAGGGTTCTAACCCCGGGGAGCTGTTTTTT